This T cell receptor (beta chain) derives from a study of blood T cell repertoires in COVID-19 (dated by TCRdb to 2019 to 2021). Broadly, across the study: Samples from collaborators originated in the United States, Italy and Spain and spanned both the acute and convalescent phases of COVID-19. The dataset comprised deeply sampled blood TCRbeta repertoires from subjects exposed to, actively infected with, or recovered from COVID-19. Sample metadata almost always included a de-identified subject ID, COVID-19 status, age in years and sex. The prospective study material was composed of cDNA or gDNA derived from T cells, B-cell-depleted T cells, or PBMCs. Where available, HLA class I and class II types were taken from metadata supplied by the sample provider and were not determined by assay-based typing. The repertoires were released in a freely available public database meant as a resource for research on the immune response to SARS-CoV-2. Samples were obtained from the ongoing ImmuneRACE study (first 160 participants) and from some 1,200 subjects provided by 6 global collaborators.

TCRbeta CDR3 regions were amplified from genomic DNA by means of the immunoSEQ Assay, a bias-controlled multiplex PCR. In the paper's pipeline: Nucleated cell counts per sample were estimated from amplification of reference gene primers within the assay. To quantify the absolute abundance of each unique TCRbeta CDR3 rearrangement, sequence reads were collapsed and filtered. For each sample, productive Simpson clonality was calculated as the square root of Simpson's diversity index across productive rearrangements. As stored in TCRdb, this immuneACCESS dataset retains in-frame rearrangements with V and J assigned. A fraction of the clones does not appear; measured against another copy, unresolved V genes explain less than half of the discrepancy, and the remainder lacks a known reason. That table supplies the V and J calls and clone size; D and trimming were determined from the DNA. The sample table shows some 150,000 clones, and 84% are seen once. The ten largest account for roughly 7.1% of the sample.

General conclusions and limits of the study: The quantity of clinical and demographic metadata differed by source and by participant and was supplied without curation.

Turning to this clone: Its antigen is not yet known. Per-nucleotide qualities are absent, and no much larger clonotype sits a single base away.

The junction shows trimming of 4 bases on V and 0 bases on J, and the gene matches do not reach 4 bases of it. The germline V gene (reference sequence) sets CDR1 to PRHDT and CDR2 to FYEKMQ. CDR3 length: 16 amino acids, cysteine to phenylalanine. The only DNA kept is the CDR3, 48 bases in frame from the first base. Another Seattle source contributed samples from volunteer blood donors who had recovered from COVID-19. Collaborating institutions collected whole blood in K2EDTA tubes following their own protocols. For TCRbeta analysis, collaborators shipped samples as frozen whole blood, isolated PBMCs, or DNA extracted from either of those sample types.

This sequence was found in a middle-aged man who had recovered from COVID-19. Recombination linked TRBV13 to TRBJ1-2; TRBD1 matches 11 bases in the middle. Material: peripheral blood. The CDR3 region reads CASSSGTGGSNYGYTF. The bases are TGTGCCAGCAGCTCCGGGACAGGGGGATCTAACTATGGCTACACCTTC.